This TCR beta chain originates from a study of T cell responses to AZD1222 COVID-19 vaccine. The study's findings and limits: The donors showed a predominance of white British ancestry and of females, with possible underestimation of clonal diversity.

Clones were read by immunoSEQ multiplex PCR, and TCRdb kept only the in-frame ones, dropping some. The table lists about 140,000 clones, 75% to 95% of them singletons. For this clone: Its antigen remains unidentified.

This clonotype originated in an adult in good health. The sequencing used peripheral blood, collected on day 0 of AZD1222 vaccination.

In DNA form, the CDR3 reads TGCGCCAGCAGCTTGGGGGGACAGTACACAGATACGCAGTATTTT. Translating gives CASSLGGQYTDTQYF. This chain connects TRBV5-1 to TRBJ2-3, with TRBD1 identical over 7 bases. This CDR3 comprises 15 residues. Germline V gene data show CDR1 as SGHRS and CDR2 as YFSETQ. V was clipped by 0 bases and J by 2 bases; unmatched bases: 3.